These 32 T cell receptor beta chains were sequenced from one sample in a study of blood T cell repertoires in COVID-19. The protocol was immunoSEQ multiplex PCR, while the TCRdb copy is restricted to in-frame clones and leaves out a portion. This table holds 200,000 or so clones, roughly nine tenths found once. The source material was PBMCs or T cells enriched from blood (not recorded which). These receptors came from a woman between 18 and 29 years old in a cohort exposed to, infected with or recovered from COVID-19 (not recorded which).

This chain uses TRBV4-1 with TRBJ1-5, with TRBD1 matching 9 bases. This CDR3 comprises 17 residues. Germline lookup yields CDR1 MGHRA and CDR2 YSYEKL. V lost 5 bases, J lost 6 bases, and 14 bases stayed unmatched. CDR3 nucleotides: TGCGCCAGCAGCACCGGGACTACGGGACAGGGCTTTCAGCCCCAGCATTTT. Translation gives CASSTGTTGQGFQPQHF.

The rearrangement links TRBV24-1 to TRBJ2-3; 7 bases match TRBD1. J was trimmed by 0 bases and V by 7 bases; bases with no gene match: 3. The CDR3 totals 14 residues. CDR1 and CDR2 from the germline V gene are KGHDR and SFDVKD. CDR3 in DNA: TGTGCCACCAGGGGACAGCTCAGCACAGATACGCAGTATTTT. Amino acid sequence: CATRGQLSTDTQYF.

This clone has just a few counts. The chain links TRBV6-1 to TRBJ2-1, with no clear D. V gave up 3 bases and J gave up 8 bases, with 5 bases separating them. This CDR3 has 11 amino acids. Germline V gene lookup returns CDR1 MNHNS and CDR2 SASEGT. CDR3 sequence (DNA): TGTGCCAGCAGTGAGGGCGATGAGCAGTTCTTC. Encoded protein: CASSEGDEQFF.

V and J are TRBV18 and TRBJ2-3, with 8 bases that match TRBD2. Trimming took 5 bases from V and 4 from J; bases not matched to a gene: 8. Germline V gene lookup returns CDR1 KGHSH and CDR2 LQKENI. The CDR3 totals 15 residues. CDR3 in DNA: TGTGCCAGCTCAGCCGGGACTAGTGGGGCAGATACGCAGTATTTT. Translated, it gives CASSAGTSGADTQYF.

The sample holds one count of this clone. The rearrangement joins TRBV27 to TRBJ1-2, with 7 positions matching TRBD1. The CDR3 consists of 15 residues. Trimming took 3 bases from V and 5 from J; bases not matched to a gene: 9. The germline V gene has CDR1 MNHEY and CDR2 SMNVEV (reference sequence). CDR3 sequence (DNA): TGTGCCAGCAGTTTCGGGACAGATCCCCTATATGGCTACACCTTC. Protein: CASSFGTDPLYGYTF.

The rearrangement joins TRBV24-1 to TRBJ1-2; 7 positions agree with TRBD1. V was pared by 5 bases and J by 6 bases, with 14 bases of the junction left unmatched. CDR1 and CDR2 from the germline V gene are KGHDR and SFDVKD. This CDR3 spans 16 amino acids. CDR3 in amino acids: CATSGPTGPSRHGYTF. The CDR3 nucleotides are TGTGCCACCAGTGGCCCGACAGGGCCCTCTAGGCATGGCTACACCTTC.

The rearrangement joins TRBV20-1 to TRBJ2-1, with 8 positions matching TRBD2. This CDR3 has 15 residues. The trim removed 3 bases at V and 3 bases at J, leaving 7 bases unmatched. Per the germline V gene, CDR1 is DFQATT and CDR2 is SNEGSKA (reference sequence). This CDR3 reads CSASSGREFYNEQFF. The CDR3 DNA reads TGCAGTGCTAGTTCCGGGAGGGAGTTCTACAATGAGCAGTTCTTC.

V and J are TRBV9 and TRBJ2-5; the match to TRBD2 covers 10 bases. Trimming took 4 bases from V and 2 from J; bases not matched to a gene: 14. The V gene's germline CDR1 is SGDLS and CDR2 YYNGEE. The CDR3 runs 18 residues. The CDR3 loop is CASSSPMGIAGGQETQYF. The CDR3 bases are TGTGCCAGCAGCTCACCTATGGGGATAGCGGGGGGTCAAGAGACCCAGTACTTC.

This chain connects TRBV27 to TRBJ1-5; the D gene is possibly TRBD1 (5 bases). CDR1 and CDR2 (germline): MNHEY, SMNVEV (reference sequence). With 6 bases removed from V and 0 bases from J, the gap between germline ends came to 15 bases. The CDR3 is 16 amino acids. CDR3 residues: CASRTRGENSNQPQHF. For the CDR3, the DNA is TGTGCCAGCAGGACTAGAGGGGAAAATAGCAATCAGCCCCAGCATTTT.

The chain combines TRBV4-1 with TRBJ2-1; D is possibly TRBD2 (5 bases). Germline CDR1 is MGHRA and CDR2 is YSYEKL. V was shortened by 1 base and J by 3 bases, with 16 bases between the two germline ends. This CDR3 is built from 17 residues. CDR3 protein: CASSQVVSGFGYNEQFF. The CDR3 region has the DNA TGCGCCAGCAGCCAAGTTGTATCGGGGTTTGGCTACAATGAGCAGTTCTTC.

The CDR3 DNA sequence: TGTGCCACCAGTGAAAATAGCGGGGGCACAGATACGCAGTATTTT. Amino acid sequence: CATSENSGGTDTQYF. The chain employs TRBV24-1 and TRBJ2-3, with 8 bases that match TRBD2. The CDR3 loop spans 15 amino acids. The V and J ends lost 4 bases and 1 base, in that order; junction bases with no gene match: 3. Germline V gene sequence: CDR1 KGHDR, CDR2 SFDVKD.

This rearrangement joins TRBV11-2 to TRBJ2-7; 9 positions match TRBD1. The junction had 6 bases not matched to a gene; V was cut back by 5 bases and J by 1 base. Looked up from germline, CDR1 is SGHAT and CDR2 is FQNNGV. The CDR3 has 15 amino acids. The CDR3 nucleotides read TGTGCCAGCAGCAACCCCGGGACAGGGTCCTACGAGCAGTACTTC. It specifies CASSNPGTGSYEQYF.

The chain couples TRBV3-1 (or the pseudogene TRBV3-2) to TRBJ1-3; D gene ambiguous. This CDR3 region has 16 residues. V dropped 3 bases and J dropped 0 bases, with 12 bases sitting between them. CDR1 and CDR2 (germline): LGHDT, YNNKEL (reference sequence). DNA for the CDR3: TGTGCCAGCAGCCACCGAATCATTAGCTCTGGAAACACCATATATTTT. Encoded protein: CASSHRIISSGNTIYF.

This chain links TRBV7-6 with TRBJ2-7; 9 bases align to TRBD1. Trimming took 6 bases from V and 2 from J; bases not matched to a gene: 5. The germline CDR1 and CDR2 sequences are SGHVS and FNYEAQ. The CDR3 has 14 residues. The CDR3 here is CASSYGTGPYEQYF. The CDR3 DNA reads as TGTGCCAGCAGTTACGGGACAGGGCCCTACGAGCAGTACTTC.

The rearrangement uses TRBV6-2 or TRBV6-3 and TRBJ1-2; D not certain. Germline V CDR1 and CDR2: MNHEY, SVGEGT. Trimming shortened V by 2 bases and J by 7 bases, and 14 bases separated the two germline ends. The CDR3 runs 14 residues. CDR3 loop: CASSYGVGDGGYTF. The CDR3 nucleotides read TGTGCCAGCAGTTACGGGGTCGGGGATGGTGGCTACACCTTC.

This clone was picked up one time. This chain joins TRBV11-2 and TRBJ1-4, with a tentative D call TRBD1 (5 bases). V lost 3 bases, J lost 0 bases, and 11 bases lay in between. This CDR3 spans 16 amino acids. Germline V gene lookup returns CDR1 SGHAT and CDR2 FQNNGV. Written as DNA, the CDR3 is TGTGCCAGCAGCTTTTTCGGGGGGGCAACTAATGAAAAACTGTTTTTT. Protein sequence: CASSFFGGATNEKLFF.

The chain carries TRBV18 and TRBJ2-1; TRBD1 matches at 7 bases. CDR3 length equals 15 residues. The V and J ends lost 3 bases and 2 bases, in that order; junction bases with no gene match: 4. Germline V gives CDR1 KGHSH, CDR2 LQKENI. The DNA of the CDR3 is TGTGCCAGCTCACCTGACAGGGTAACCTACAATGAGCAGTTCTTC. It is translated as CASSPDRVTYNEQFF.

This rearrangement joins TRBV7-9 to TRBJ1-5; TRBD1 aligns across 9 bases. Germline V gene data show CDR1 as SEHNR and CDR2 as FQNEAQ (reference sequence). The CDR3 sequence is 16 residues long. V shed 4 bases and J 1 base; nucleotides not matched to a gene: 5. The CDR3 region is CASSSPGTGSNQPQHF. As DNA, the CDR3 is TGTGCCAGCAGCTCCCCGGGGACAGGGAGCAATCAGCCCCAGCATTTT.

The gene calls are TRBV6-4 and TRBJ1-6; 8 bases match TRBD1. The germline V gene encodes CDR1 MRHNA and CDR2 SNTAGT. With 2 bases clipped from V and 8 bases from J, the junction kept 5 bases outside the gene matches. The CDR3 is made up of 15 amino acids. DNA for the CDR3: TGTGCCAGCAGTGACGGACAGGGTCCACATTCACCCCTCCACTTT. Its protein is CASSDGQGPHSPLHF.

This rearrangement joins TRBV2 to TRBJ1-2; 7 bases fit TRBD1. Germline lookup yields CDR1 SNHLY and CDR2 FYNNEI. The junction had 12 bases not matched to a gene; V was cut back by 5 bases and J by 6 bases. CDR3 size: 15 residues. The CDR3 sequence: CASSPEQGWVDGYTF. DNA for the CDR3: TGTGCCAGCAGTCCTGAACAGGGGTGGGTAGATGGCTACACCTTC.

The chain is built from TRBV3-1 (or the pseudogene TRBV3-2) and TRBJ2-2; the match to TRBD1 covers 9 bases. Looked up from germline, CDR1 is LGHDT and CDR2 is YNNKEL (reference sequence). This CDR3 is built from 16 residues. Unmatched junction bases numbered 4, after V lost 2 bases and J lost 3 bases. CDR3 sequence reads: CASSQSGTGYTGELFF. Here the CDR3 DNA reads TGTGCCAGCAGCCAATCCGGGACAGGGTACACCGGGGAGCTGTTTTTT.

The chain couples TRBV5-6 to TRBJ1-2; D may be TRBD1 (5 bases). V lost 2 bases to trimming and J lost 5 bases, with 10 bases between them. The germline V gene encodes CDR1 SGHDT and CDR2 YYEEEE. The CDR3 is 13 amino acids. The CDR3 here is CASSFQGWYGYTF. CDR3 DNA sequence: TGTGCCAGCAGCTTCCAGGGTTGGTATGGCTACACCTTC.

CDR3 loop: CASSSDGLKAGDHYNEQFF. DNA of the CDR3: TGCGCCAGCAGCTCTGATGGGTTGAAAGCGGGAGACCACTACAATGAGCAGTTCTTC. The chain couples TRBV5-1 to TRBJ2-1; 8 bases map to TRBD2. The CDR3 consists of 19 residues. J was trimmed by 3 bases and V by 3 bases; bases with no gene match: 17. Germline assignment: CDR1 SGHRS and CDR2 YFSETQ.

This chain uses TRBV24-1 with TRBJ1-5; 9 positions agree with TRBD1. J was trimmed by 7 bases and V by 0 bases; bases with no gene match: 0. CDR1 and CDR2 from the germline V gene are KGHDR and SFDVKD. This CDR3 is 14 amino acids long. The CDR3 nucleotides are TGTGCCACCAGTGATTTGACAGGGGGCCAGCCCCAGCATTTT. Amino acids: CATSDLTGGQPQHF.

CDR3 residues: CASSLNSVNTEAFF. The CDR3 coding sequence is TGTGCCAGCAGCTTAAATTCGGTGAACACTGAAGCTTTCTTT. The J gene is TRBJ1-1, the V gene TRBV7-3; unclear D gene. Germline CDR1 and CDR2: SGHTA and FQGTGA. Trimming pared 1 base from V and 0 bases from J, leaving 6 bases between. The CDR3 consists of 14 residues.

The rearrangement uses TRBV2 and TRBJ2-7, with 10 nucleotides matching TRBD1. The V gene's germline CDR1 is SNHLY and CDR2 FYNNEI. The V gene end was trimmed by 4 bases and the J gene end by 3 bases; junction bases not matched to a gene: 3. This CDR3 has 14 residues. The CDR3 sequence is CASSVDRGSYEQYF. The CDR3, as DNA: TGTGCCAGCAGTGTGGACAGGGGGAGCTACGAGCAGTACTTC.

The chain links TRBV7-6 to TRBJ2-7; 9 bases align to TRBD1. Germline CDR1 SGHVS, CDR2 FNYEAQ. Losses at the gene ends were 2 bases for V and 3 bases for J; bases not matched to a gene: 5. This CDR3 comprises 15 residues. The DNA of the CDR3 is TGTGCCAGCAGCTTACAGACAGGGGGAAACTACGAGCAGTACTTC. It yields the protein CASSLQTGGNYEQYF.

The rearrangement uses TRBV14 and TRBJ2-7; weak D call: TRBD1 (6 bases). Germline loops: CDR1 SGHDN, CDR2 FVKESK. The CDR3 is made up of 14 amino acids. Trimming took off 6 bases at V and 0 bases at J, with 12 bases between the two ends. The CDR3 DNA sequence: TGTGCCAGCAGTAGGACAGTCGACTCCTACGAGCAGTACTTC. It yields the protein CASSRTVDSYEQYF.

V and J are TRBV28 and TRBJ2-3; 7 bases match TRBD1. Germline CDR1 reads MDHEN; CDR2 reads SYDVKM. The V and J ends lost 6 bases and 0 bases, in that order; junction bases with no gene match: 3. The CDR3 is 14 residues long. CDR3 coding DNA: TGTGCCAGCAGAGGGGGCGGAAGCACAGATACGCAGTATTTT. Protein sequence: CASRGGGSTDTQYF. Full variable domain (rest looked up from reference TRBV28 and TRBJ2-3): DVKVTQSSRYLVKRTGEKVFLECVQDMDHENMFWYRQDPGLGLRLIYFSYDVKMKEKGDIPEGYSVSREKKERFSLILESASTNQTSMYLCASRGGGSTDTQYFGPGTRLTVL.

V and J are TRBV11-2 and TRBJ2-3; 15 bases match TRBD2. J was trimmed by 8 bases and V by 5 bases; bases with no gene match: 8. The CDR3 has 16 amino acids. Germline V lookup: CDR1 SGHAT, CDR2 FQNNGV. CDR3 sequence: CASSPGLAGGTATQYF. Written as DNA, the CDR3 is TGTGCCAGCAGCCCGGGACTAGCGGGGGGCACGGCTACGCAGTATTTT.

This chain connects TRBV29-1 to TRBJ2-7; TRBD1 might be the D (6 bases). The CDR3 runs 13 residues. V lost 6 bases and J 0 bases, leaving 12 bases between the germline ends. Germline CDR1 and CDR2: SQVTM and ANQGSEA. DNA for the CDR3: TGCAGCGTCATTTCAGGGGACTCCTACGAGCAGTACTTC. Translated: CSVISGDSYEQYF.

This clone appeared once. The genes are TRBV2 and TRBJ2-6, with a weak D call TRBD1 (5 bases). The CDR3 has 16 amino acids. Per germline, CDR1 SNHLY and CDR2 FYNNEI. Trimming took 6 bases from V and 0 from J, leaving 12 bases between them. As DNA, the CDR3 is TGTGCCAGCAGCGGACACTTGAGCTCTGGGGCCAACGTCCTGACTTTC. Translated, it gives CASSGHLSSGANVLTF.